A selection of T cell receptor beta chains follows, all from one sample in a study of graft-versus-host responses after intestinal transplantation. Sequenced by immunoSEQ multiplex PCR; TCRdb stores in-frame clones only, minus some. The table shows about 25,000 clones, with 90% to 95% occurring only once. The starting material was PBMCs, obtained around 30 days after intestinal transplant. Every receptor here comes from a human patient who received an intestinal transplant, so some T cells may come from the graft donor. Both conserved end residues are part of each CDR3. The D gene is left open where the match is weak. Expanded clones get a size class; other rows say once, few or many, or leave the size out.

>TRBV2|NA|TRBJ2-7|few
TGTGCCAGCAGTCGAAACTACGAGCAGTACTTC
CASSRNYEQYF
>TRBV28|NA|TRBJ2-1|NA
TGTGCCAGCAGCCCCCAGACTAGGTACAATGAGCAGTTCTTC
CASSPQTRYNEQFF
>TRBV29-1|TRBD1|TRBJ1-2|NA
TGCAGCGTTGAACAGGGGGCACGAGGCTACACCTTC
CSVEQGARGYTF
>TRBV5-5|TRBD1|TRBJ2-7|NA
TGTGCCAGCAGCGGGGGACAGGTGCGCTACGAGCAGTACTTC
CASSGGQVRYEQYF
>TRBV19|NA|TRBJ2-1|NA
TGTGCCAGTAGTATGGGTGTAAATGAGCAGTTCTTC
CASSMGVNEQFF
>TRBV25-1|NA|TRBJ1-2|NA
TGTGCCAGCAGCCCGGGGACAACTGGCTACACCTTC
CASSPGTTGYTF
>TRBV10-2|NA|TRBJ1-1|NA
TGCGCCAGCAGTCAGGACGACCAGACTGAAGCTTTCTTT
CASSQDDQTEAFF
>TRBV30|NA|TRBJ2-7|NA
TGTGCCTGTAGTACCGGGACATCGAGCTCCTACGAGCAGTACTTC
CACSTGTSSSYEQYF
>TRBV4-1|NA|TRBJ2-2|NA
TGCGCCAGCAGCCTTAAAGCTAGGGGTATCACCGGGGAGCTGTTTTTT
CASSLKARGITGELFF
>TRBV4-1|TRBD1|TRBJ1-4|once
TGCGCCAGCAGCCAATATCGGACAGGAGATGAAAAACTGTTTTTT
CASSQYRTGDEKLFF
>TRBV6-6|TRBD2|TRBJ2-1|NA
TGTGCCAGCAGTTACCCCGGGACTAGCTCCTACAATGAGCAGTTCTTC
CASSYPGTSSYNEQFF
>TRBV6-6|TRBD2|TRBJ2-1|few
TGTGCCAGCAGTTATCGGACTAGCGGTTGGTCTGAGCAGTTCTTC
CASSYRTSGWSEQFF
>TRBV10-3|NA|TRBJ1-5|NA
TGTGCCATCAGTGAGTCAGAGGTCTTCAATCAGCCCCAGCATTTT
CAISESEVFNQPQHF
>TRBV6-6|TRBD1|TRBJ1-6|NA
TGTGCCAGCAGTTACCGGGACAGGGGCTCCGATTCACCCCTCCACTTT
CASSYRDRGSDSPLHF
>TRBV5-6|NA|TRBJ1-1|NA
TGTGCCAGCAGACTAACACAGGGATCTGAAGCTTTCTTT
CASRLTQGSEAFF
>TRBV6-6|TRBD1|TRBJ2-7|NA
TGTGCCGCTCGGGGCAGGGGGCTTTACGAGCAGTACTTC
CAARGRGLYEQYF
>TRBV19|NA|TRBJ1-2|NA
TGTGCCAGTAGTGTTCGCCCTCCCGTGGGGAGGGCTAACTATGGCTACACCTTC
CASSVRPPVGRANYGYTF
>TRBV6-5|TRBD1|TRBJ2-1|once
TGTGCCAGCAGTTACAACAGGGGGCTATCGGATGAGCAGTTCTTC
CASSYNRGLSDEQFF
>TRBV19|NA|TRBJ2-3|NA
TGTGCCAGTAGTAACAGGGCAGATACGCAGTATTTT
CASSNRADTQYF
>TRBV4-3|NA|TRBJ1-5|once
TGCGCCAGCAGCACTACATTGACGGGCAATCAGCCCCAGCATTTT
CASSTTLTGNQPQHF
>TRBV21-1|NA|TRBJ2-3|NA
TGTGCCAGCAGCAAAGGCGAGGACAGAGCACTCACAGATACGCAGTATTTT
CASSKGEDRALTDTQYF
>TRBV7-3|TRBD2|TRBJ2-7|NA
TGTGCCAGCAGCCCAAAACTAGCGGGAGGTCCCTACGAGCAGTACTTC
CASSPKLAGGPYEQYF